These T cell receptor beta chains were read from a single sample in a study of blood T cell repertoires in COVID-19. Method: immunoSEQ multiplex PCR; TCRdb's copy keeps in-frame clones and lacks some. The sample consists of more than 150,000 clones, around 80% of them appearing once. The specimen was peripheral blood. The origin of the receptors is an elderly woman with active or convalescent COVID-19. CDR3s include the opening cysteine and the closing phenylalanine or tryptophan. The D gene is left open where the match is weak. The size of a clone is reported for some rows only, either as once, few or many, or as a class for expanded clones.

cdr3_aa cdr3_nt j_call v_call cdr3_length clone_size d_call
CASSLVPAGRMGGYTF TGTGCCAGCAGTTTAGTCCCCGCGGGGCGGATGGGGGGCTACACCTTC TRBJ1-2 TRBV28 16 - -
CASSHSGPQETQYF TGTGCCAGCAGCCACAGCGGGCCCCAAGAGACCCAGTACTTC TRBJ2-5 TRBV3-1/TRBV3-2 14 once -
CATSDLGMDTDQETQYF TGTGCCACCAGTGATTTGGGGATGGACACGGACCAAGAGACCCAGTACTTC TRBJ2-5 TRBV24-1 17 - -
CASSYSAGGTDTQYF TGTGCCAGCAGTTACTCAGCGGGGGGCACAGATACGCAGTATTTT TRBJ2-3 TRBV6-6 15 - TRBD2
CASSLGRGLDNEQFF TGCGCCAGCAGCTTGGGTAGGGGTCTTGACAATGAGCAGTTCTTC TRBJ2-1 TRBV5-1 15 few -
CASSVNRAGDTEAFF TGTGCCAGCAGCGTGAACAGGGCTGGGGACACTGAAGCTTTCTTT TRBJ1-1 TRBV7-8 15 - -
CASSASGSHSPLHF TGTGCCAGCAGCGCCTCGGGTTCGCATTCACCCCTCCACTTT TRBJ1-6 TRBV6-5 14 - -
CASSQERGGDTQYF TGTGCCAGCAGCCAAGAGCGGGGGGGAGATACGCAGTATTTT TRBJ2-3 TRBV4-2 14 - TRBD2
CASSVDAVNTGELFF TGTGCCAGCAGCGTAGACGCAGTGAACACCGGGGAGCTGTTTTTT TRBJ2-2 TRBV9 15 - -
CASIKSTNEKLFF TGTGCCAGCATCAAATCAACTAATGAAAAACTGTTTTTT TRBJ1-4 TRBV2 13 once -
CASNPSGSYEQYF TGCGCCAGCAACCCCTCGGGGTCCTACGAGCAGTACTTC TRBJ2-7 TRBV5-1 13 once -
CASSMTSGEQFF TGTGCCAGCAGTATGACTAGCGGGGAGCAGTTCTTC TRBJ2-1 TRBV12-3/TRBV12-4 12 - TRBD2
CASSLGATETQYF TGTGCCAGCAGTTTAGGGGCCACGGAGACCCAGTACTTC TRBJ2-5 TRBV28 13 - -
CASSSAGSTNEKLFF TGTGCCAGTAGCTCCGCGGGGTCTACTAATGAAAAACTGTTTTTT TRBJ1-4 TRBV19 15 - -
CASSIDKREQYF TGTGCCAGTAGTATAGATAAGCGCGAGCAGTACTTC TRBJ2-7 TRBV19 12 - -
CASSSLWSPGETQYF TGTGCCAGCAGCTCGCTTTGGAGCCCCGGGGAGACCCAGTACTTC TRBJ2-5 TRBV11-2 15 - -
CASSTRTSGNYGYTF TGTGCCAGCAGCACACGAACCTCAGGGAACTATGGCTACACCTTC TRBJ1-2 TRBV21-1 15 - -
CASSVAGDYGYTF TGTGCCAGCAGCGTAGCGGGTGACTATGGCTACACCTTC TRBJ1-2 TRBV9 13 few -
CASRSLGGSDTQYF TGTGCCAGCAGGAGCCTGGGGGGTTCAGATACGCAGTATTTT TRBJ2-3 TRBV28 14 - -
CASSGKATDRKQYF TGTGCCAGTAGTGGCAAAGCGACCGACCGAAAGCAGTACTTC TRBJ2-7 TRBV19 14 - -
CASSPPASGQNTEAFF TGTGCCAGCTCACCACCGGCCAGTGGGCAGAACACTGAAGCTTTCTTT TRBJ1-1 TRBV18 16 - -
CASSRGTSGATDTQYF TGCGCCAGCAGCCGCGGGACTAGCGGGGCCACAGATACGCAGTATTTT TRBJ2-3 TRBV5-1 16 - TRBD2
CAWSLTGVLREQYF TGTGCCTGGAGCCTGACAGGGGTCTTGAGAGAGCAGTACTTC TRBJ2-7 TRBV30 14 - TRBD1
CAIAGTVVDTQYF TGTGCCATCGCCGGGACAGTCGTGGATACGCAGTATTTT TRBJ2-3 TRBV10-3 13 - TRBD1
CASSFGTGGRSPLHF TGTGCCAGCAGTTTCGGGACAGGGGGCCGTTCACCCCTCCACTTT TRBJ1-6 TRBV6-5 15 - TRBD1
CASSISNSPLHF TGTGCCAGTAGTATCTCTAATTCACCCCTCCACTTT TRBJ1-6 TRBV19 12 once -
CASSTAQGVVHEQYF TGCGCCAGCAGCACAGCGCAGGGTGTGGTTCACGAGCAGTACTTC TRBJ2-7 TRBV5-1 15 few -
CASSNQQRGYQETQYF TGTGCCAGCAGCAATCAGCAGCGGGGGTACCAAGAGACCCAGTACTTC TRBJ2-5 TRBV7-9 16 few TRBD2
CASSAGTYSYEQYF TGTGCCAGCAGTGCCGGGACATACTCCTACGAGCAGTACTTC TRBJ2-7 TRBV28 14 - -
CASSLGTRDRIYEQYF TGTGCCAGCAGCTTAGGAACCCGGGACAGGATCTACGAGCAGTACTTC TRBJ2-7 TRBV11-2 16 - TRBD1
CASSLSTKSGSYEQYF TGTGCCAGCAGTTTATCGACAAAAAGTGGTTCCTACGAGCAGTACTTC TRBJ2-7 TRBV28 16 - -
CTSSPAVSGQKLYGYTF TGCACCAGCAGCCCAGCAGTGTCGGGACAGAAGCTCTATGGCTACACCTTC TRBJ1-2 TRBV1 17 once -
CASSRQGHEQYF TGTGCCAGCAGCCGACAGGGTCACGAGCAGTACTTC TRBJ2-7 TRBV27 12 - TRBD1
CASSQGQSSGNTIYF TGTGCCAGCAGCCAAGGACAGAGCTCTGGAAACACCATATATTTT TRBJ1-3 TRBV4-2 15 - -
CASRRNRELQYEQFF TGTGCCAGCAGGAGAAACAGGGAATTACAATATGAGCAGTTCTTC TRBJ2-1 TRBV6-5 15 - -
CATRLVAGLRQPQHF TGTGCCACCAGATTGGTTGCGGGGCTCCGGCAGCCCCAGCATTTT TRBJ1-5 TRBV15 15 few -
CASSVVASGDLRNTQYF TGTGCCAGCAGCGTAGTGGCTAGCGGGGATCTTCGGAATACGCAGTATTTT TRBJ2-3 TRBV9 17 - TRBD2
CSPASGHEQYF TGCAGTCCGGCTAGCGGCCACGAGCAGTACTTC TRBJ2-7 TRBV20-1 11 few TRBD2
CASSFYRANTIYF TGTGCCAGCAGCTTTTACAGGGCAAACACCATATATTTT TRBJ1-3 TRBV7-2 13 - -
CASSLTSGGIIAYEQYF TGCGCCAGCAGCTTAACCTCGGGGGGCATAATCGCCTACGAGCAGTACTTC TRBJ2-7 TRBV5-1 17 - -
CASSQGYWTGGSYEQYF TGCGCCAGCAGCCAGGGATACTGGACAGGGGGCTCCTACGAGCAGTACTTC TRBJ2-7 TRBV4-3 17 - TRBD1
CASSVDTGGVDTQYF TGTGCCAGCAGCGTAGATACAGGGGGCGTAGATACGCAGTATTTT TRBJ2-3 TRBV9 15 - TRBD1
CASSSGQQNPSGANVLTF TGTGCCAGCAGCTCTGGACAGCAAAACCCCTCTGGGGCCAACGTCCTGACTTTC TRBJ2-6 TRBV5-4 18 few -
CASSSGGLSDEQFF TGCGCCAGCAGCTCGGGGGGGCTGTCCGATGAGCAGTTCTTC TRBJ2-1 TRBV5-1 14 - TRBD2
CASSYGQRSGNTIYF TGTGCCAGCAGTTACGGTCAGCGCTCTGGAAACACCATATATTTT TRBJ1-3 TRBV6-2/TRBV6-3 15 - -
CASSTRTGGDEQYF TGTGCCAGCAGCACCCGGACAGGGGGGGACGAGCAGTACTTC TRBJ2-7 TRBV5-4 14 - TRBD1
CASSPLGLVQGAFF TGTGCCAGCAGTCCATTGGGATTGGTACAGGGAGCTTTCTTT TRBJ1-1 TRBV27 14 few -
CASSLVSGTIGNTIYF TGTGCCAGCAGCTTAGTTTCCGGGACTATTGGAAACACCATATATTTT TRBJ1-3 TRBV7-9 16 - -
CASSLSSSVQPQHF TGTGCCAGCAGTTTGTCGAGTTCGGTACAGCCCCAGCATTTT TRBJ1-5 TRBV27 14 - -
CASSLDPPGGFQETQYF TGTGCCAGCAGCTTAGATCCGCCAGGGGGGTTCCAAGAGACCCAGTACTTC TRBJ2-5 TRBV11-2 17 - -
CASSLVGHGNTEAFF TGTGCCAGCAGCTTGGTGGGGCATGGGAACACTGAAGCTTTCTTT TRBJ1-1 TRBV5-6 15 - -
CASSLAGGSAETQYF TGCGCCAGCAGCTTGGCAGGGGGCTCGGCAGAGACCCAGTACTTC TRBJ2-5 TRBV5-1 15 - TRBD1
CASSQRPGQGNTEAFF TGTGCCAGCAGCCAGAGGCCGGGACAGGGGAACACTGAAGCTTTCTTT TRBJ1-1 TRBV4-2 16 - TRBD1
CATSDLPAGGPQETQYF TGTGCCACCAGTGATTTGCCAGCGGGGGGGCCGCAAGAGACCCAGTACTTC TRBJ2-5 TRBV24-1 17 - TRBD2
CASSTRDSSEQYF TGTGCCAGCAGCACCCGGGACAGTTCGGAGCAGTACTTC TRBJ2-7 TRBV7-3 13 - TRBD1
CASRVLAGGQETQYF TGTGCCAGCAGGGTACTAGCGGGGGGACAAGAGACCCAGTACTTC TRBJ2-5 TRBV2 15 few TRBD2
CASSRGQVTGELFF TGTGCCAGCAGCAGGGGGCAGGTCACCGGGGAGCTGTTTTTT TRBJ2-2 TRBV2 14 few TRBD1
CASSQDAAGFQYF TGTGCCAGCAGCCAAGACGCGGCGGGGTTCCAGTACTTC TRBJ2-4 TRBV4-2 13 - -
CASSLVPGETQYF TGTGCCAGCAGCTTGGTCCCCGGAGAGACCCAGTACTTC TRBJ2-5 TRBV5-8 13 few -
CASSPRGSGTEAFF TGTGCCAGCTCGCCCAGGGGGTCTGGCACTGAAGCTTTCTTT TRBJ1-1 TRBV18 14 - TRBD1